Shown below are 30 T cell receptor beta chains from a single sample sequenced in a study of PD-1 blockade in classical Hodgkin lymphoma. Time point in this sample: cycle 4 day 1 (C4D1), after 6 weeks of nivolumab. Each patient relapsed following autologous stem cell transplantation, and prior brentuximab vedotin exposure differed. Produced via immunoSEQ multiplex PCR; TCRdb's table is partial and in-frame only. The sample lists tens of thousands of clones, 80% occurring once. The sample here was peripheral blood mononuclear cells (PBMCs), taken before the fourth cycle of nivolumab. The receptors were sampled from a human donor with classical Hodgkin lymphoma.

The chain has TRBV7-2 and TRBJ1-3, with D possibly matching TRBD1 (5 bases). The V and J ends lost 2 bases and 4 bases respectively, with 9 bases between them. The V gene's germline CDR1 is SGHTA and CDR2 FQGNSA. The CDR3 loop spans 14 amino acids. CDR3 bases: TGTGCCAGCAGCTTACAGGGTGAGGGAAACACCATATATTTT. It specifies CASSLQGEGNTIYF.

The rearrangement links TRBV11-2 to TRBJ2-7; D gene unclear. Germline V CDR1 and CDR2: SGHAT, FQNNGV. CDR3 size: 12 residues. V was clipped by 0 bases and J by 7 bases, with 7 bases between them. CDR3 nucleotides: TGTGCCAGCAGCTTAGATCTAGGGGAGCAGTACTTC. This encodes CASSLDLGEQYF.

The V and J genes are TRBV14 and TRBJ2-1; 9 bases map to TRBD1. The CDR3 runs 14 residues. Per the germline V gene, CDR1 is SGHDN and CDR2 is FVKESK. Germline trimming cut 5 bases from V and 8 bases from J; bases unmatched to any gene: 7. DNA for the CDR3: TGTGCCAGCAGCTTCGGACAGGGGTTCGATGAGCAGTTCTTC. Translation gives CASSFGQGFDEQFF.

This rearrangement joins TRBV10-1 to TRBJ1-6; 10 nucleotides match TRBD1. Per germline, CDR1 WNHNN and CDR2 SYGVQD (reference sequence). Trimming took 9 bases from V and 7 from J; bases not matched to a gene: 3. The CDR3 has 13 residues. The CDR3 DNA sequence: TGCGCCAGGCGGGACAGGGGAAATTCACCCCTCCACTTT. Its translation is CARRDRGNSPLHF.

This chain connects TRBV6-1 to TRBJ1-4; TRBD1 agrees at 8 bases. Per the germline V gene, CDR1 is MNHNS and CDR2 is SASEGT. The CDR3 spans 14 residues. V was clipped by 6 bases and J by 7 bases; unmatched bases: 7. CDR3 region: CASRPGGGSEKLFF. The DNA of the CDR3 is TGTGCCAGCAGGCCAGGGGGCGGCTCTGAAAAACTGTTTTTT.

The genes are TRBV30 and TRBJ1-4; the match to TRBD1 covers 7 bases. Germline CDR1 GTSNPN, CDR2 SVGIG (reference sequence). Trimming took 3 bases from V and 4 from J; bases not matched to a gene: 2. CDR3 length: 13 residues. The DNA for the CDR3 is TGTGCCTGGAGACAGGGGATTAATGAAAAACTGTTTTTT. This codes for CAWRQGINEKLFF.

The rearrangement uses TRBV29-1 and TRBJ1-2; weak D call: TRBD1 (6 bases). Germline loops: CDR1 SQVTM, CDR2 ANQGSEA. This CDR3 is built from 13 residues. V lost 6 bases and J lost 8, with 19 bases in between. The CDR3 DNA reads TGCAGCGTCCTACTCCCAGGGGCTCGAGGCTACACCTTC. Amino acids: CSVLLPGARGYTF.

The chain couples TRBV11-2 to TRBJ2-1; tentative D call: TRBD2 (5 bases). V lost 1 base and J 8 bases, leaving 6 bases between the germline ends. In germline, CDR1 is SGHAT, CDR2 FQNNGV. The CDR3 has 12 residues. The CDR3, as DNA: TGTGCCAGCAGCTTAGGGGAGCATGAGCAGTTCTTC. The encoded protein is CASSLGEHEQFF. Full variable domain (remainder filled in from reference TRBV11-2 and TRBJ2-1): EAGVAQSPRYKIIEKRQSVAFWCNPISGHATLYWYQQILGQGPKLLIQFQNNGVVDDSQLPKDRFSAERLKGVDSTLKIQPAKLEDSAVYLCASSLGEHEQFFGPGTRLTVL.

The genes are TRBV27 and TRBJ1-2; tentatively, D is TRBD1 (5 bases). Germline V CDR1 and CDR2: MNHEY, SMNVEV (reference sequence). V was pared by 7 bases and J by 5 bases, with 20 bases between. This CDR3 is 15 amino acids long. Written as DNA, the CDR3 is TGTGCCAGCAACGCCCCGGGGGGAAAGGGGTATGGCTACACCTTC. Amino acid sequence: CASNAPGGKGYGYTF.

This clone was counted only a few times. V usage is TRBV19 and J usage is TRBJ2-7; possibly TRBD1 for D (5 bases). The CDR3 consists of 15 residues. V was trimmed by 7 bases and J by 0 bases, leaving 16 bases between them. Germline lookup yields CDR1 LNHDA and CDR2 SQIVND (reference sequence). The DNA of the CDR3 is TGTGCCAGTAAGGGGTCTGCGCAAGGCTCCTACGAGCAGTACTTC. It translates to CASKGSAQGSYEQYF.

The chain carries TRBV9 and TRBJ1-6, with D possibly TRBD1 on 6 matching bases. This CDR3 contains 15 residues. CDR1 is SGDLS, CDR2 YYNGEE, per germline. Between the trimmed V and J ends, which lost 4 bases and 6 bases, there was a span of 14 bases. The CDR3: CASSPRGNSNSPLHF. For the CDR3, the DNA is TGTGCCAGCAGCCCCAGGGGTAATAGTAATTCACCCCTCCACTTT.

This clone was seen once. V is TRBV7-2 and J is TRBJ1-6; 8 bases fit TRBD1. This CDR3 has 15 residues. J was trimmed by 10 bases and V by 5 bases; bases with no gene match: 10. Germline CDR1 reads SGHTA; CDR2 reads FQGNSA. CDR3 DNA: TGTGCCAGCAGCGTTGACAGGGGAGGCGGGTCACCCCTCCACTTT. Encoded protein: CASSVDRGGGSPLHF.

This clone was detected only a few times. J is TRBJ2-7 and V is TRBV21-1; the table's D call, TRBD1, was not checked against the DNA. TRBV21-1 is a documented pseudogene. The CDR3 is 15 residues long. CDR3 bases: TGTGCCAGCACTATCGGGGGACAGGGGACCTCCGAGCAGTACTTC. Its translation: CASTIGGQGTSEQYF.

The chain joins TRBV27 to TRBJ2-7; D call uncertain. V lost 1 base to trimming and J lost 4 bases, with 11 bases between them. The CDR3 covers 14 residues. The germline gives CDR1 MNHEY, CDR2 SMNVEV (reference sequence). CDR3 sequence reads: CASSLYSYPYEQYF. CDR3 sequence (DNA): TGTGCCAGCAGTTTATACTCCTATCCGTACGAGCAGTACTTC.

The chain uses TRBV4-3 and TRBJ2-5, with D perhaps given as TRBD1 or TRBD2 (5 bases each). Per the germline V gene, CDR1 is LGHNA and CDR2 is YSLEER. The CDR3 has 15 residues. Trimming shortened V by 4 bases and J by 5 bases, and 17 bases separated the two germline ends. The DNA of the CDR3 is TGCGCCAGCAGCCCGAAAATCCACGGGGCGGAGACCCAGTACTTC. Protein: CASSPKIHGAETQYF.

This chain joins TRBV15 and TRBJ1-5, with TRBD1 as a possible D gene (5 bases). CDR1 and CDR2 from the germline V gene are LNHNV and YYDKDF (reference sequence). Trimming pared 3 bases from V and 3 bases from J, leaving 9 bases between. The CDR3 loop spans 14 amino acids. The CDR3 bases are TGTGCCACCAGCAGGGGGGGTAACAATCAGCCCCAGCATTTT. This gives the protein CATSRGGNNQPQHF. Looking up the rest from reference TRBV15 and TRBJ1-5 gives the full variable domain: DAMVIQNPRYQVTQFGKPVTLSCSQTLNHNVMYWYQQKSSQAPKLLFHYYDKDFNNEADTPDNFQSRRPNTSFCFLDIRSPGLGDTAMYLCATSRGGNNQPQHFGDGTRLSIL.

CDR3 coding DNA: TGCGCCAGCAGCCAAGTAGTTTCAGATACGCAGTATTTT. It specifies CASSQVVSDTQYF. The rearrangement uses TRBV4-1 and TRBJ2-3; unclear D gene. The length of the CDR3 is 13 residues. Germline CDR1 and CDR2: MGHRA and YSYEKL. Trimming took off 1 base at V and 4 bases at J, with 6 bases between the two ends.

The CDR3 is CASSPEAGWETQYF. CDR3 DNA: TGTGCCAGCAGTCCTGAGGCAGGGTGGGAGACCCAGTACTTC. The genes are TRBV6-1 and TRBJ2-5; D possibly corresponds to TRBD1 (5 bases). V lost 5 bases and J 5 bases, leaving 15 bases between the germline ends. The CDR3 is 14 residues long. Germline CDR1 reads MNHNS; CDR2 reads SASEGT.

V and J are TRBV5-4 and TRBJ2-5; maybe TRBD1 (6 bases). Between the trimmed V and J ends, which lost 1 base and 4 bases, there was a span of 14 bases. This CDR3 has 15 amino acids. Germline V gene lookup returns CDR1 SGHNT and CDR2 YYREEE (reference sequence). The chain's CDR3 is CASSLTGHGGETQYF. In DNA form, the CDR3 reads TGTGCCAGCAGCTTGACGGGACACGGTGGAGAGACCCAGTACTTC.

The CDR3 nucleotides read TGTGCCAGCAGCTTGAGTCCCTATAATTCACCCCTCCACTTT. Residues: CASSLSPYNSPLHF. V usage is TRBV7-2 and J usage is TRBJ1-6; no clear D. Looked up from germline, CDR1 is SGHTA and CDR2 is FQGNSA. Trimming shortened V by 3 bases and J by 2 bases, and 5 bases separated the two germline ends. The CDR3 covers 14 residues.

The chain couples TRBV6-1 to TRBJ1-2, with a weak D call TRBD1 (6 bases). CDR1 MNHNS and CDR2 SASEGT come from the germline V gene. This CDR3 has 13 amino acids. V was trimmed by 6 bases and J by 3 bases, leaving 11 bases between them. CDR3 bases: TGTGCCAGCAGGATACAGGGATACTATGGCTACACCTTC. This translates into CASRIQGYYGYTF.

The gene calls are TRBV7-9 and TRBJ1-3; tentatively, D is TRBD1 (5 bases). CDR3 length: 18 amino acids. Trimming left V 3 bases short and J 1 base short, with 19 bases between. Germline CDR1 and CDR2: SEHNR and FQNEAQ (reference sequence). CDR3 DNA sequence: TGTGCCAGCAGCTTGTCCCAAGCAGGGATGGTTTCTGGAAACACCATATATTTT. Translated, it gives CASSLSQAGMVSGNTIYF.

The V call is TRBV20-1, the J call TRBJ2-5; D unresolved. The V gene lost 6 bases and the J gene lost 9 bases, with 11 bases spanning the gap. This CDR3 is built from 10 residues. Germline values: CDR1 DFQATT, CDR2 SNEGSKA (reference sequence). The CDR3 spells CSAILRAQYF. As DNA, the CDR3 is TGCAGTGCAATACTCCGGGCCCAGTACTTC.

This chain joins TRBV30 and TRBJ2-1, with TRBD2 matching 7 bases. Germline lookup yields CDR1 GTSNPN and CDR2 SVGIG (reference sequence). The junction had 7 bases not matched to a gene; V was cut back by 2 bases and J by 0 bases. The CDR3 spans 16 residues. This chain's CDR3 is CAWSPQAGSSYNEQFF. The DNA for the CDR3 is TGTGCCTGGAGTCCTCAAGCGGGAAGCTCCTACAATGAGCAGTTCTTC. The entire variable domain, with the rest obtained from reference TRBV30 and TRBJ2-1, is as follows: SQTIHQWPATLVQPVGSPLSLECTVEGTSNPNLYWYRQAAGRGLQLLFYSVGIGQISSEVPQNLSASRPQDRQFILSSKKLLLSDSGFYLCAWSPQAGSSYNEQFFGPGTRLTVL.

The V gene is TRBV7-8, the J gene TRBJ2-3; D might be TRBD2 (5 bases). Germline V CDR1 and CDR2: SGHVS, FQNEAQ. CDR3 length: 14 residues. Trimming left V 4 bases short and J 5 bases short, with 13 bases between. DNA for the CDR3: TGTGCCAGCAGCTCGGGATGGATCATAGATACGCAGTATTTT. Translating it yields CASSSGWIIDTQYF. Combining the CDR3 with reference TRBV7-8 and TRBJ2-3 gives the whole variable domain GAGVSQSPRYKVAKRGQDVALRCDPISGHVSLFWYQQALGQGPEFLTYFQNEAQLDKSGLPSDRFFAERPEGSVSTLKIQRTQQEDSAVYLCASSSGWIIDTQYFGPGTRLTVL.

The gene calls are TRBV6-1 and TRBJ2-5; D is undetermined. V dropped 8 bases and J dropped 5 bases, with 18 bases sitting between them. The CDR3 extends over 14 amino acids. The germline CDR1 and CDR2 sequences are MNHNS and SASEGT. This chain's CDR3 is CASSLTPWRETQYF. The DNA for the CDR3 is TGTGCCAGCTCCTTGACACCATGGCGCGAGACCCAGTACTTC.

The chain joins TRBV5-1 to TRBJ1-2; 7 positions match TRBD1. The CDR3 covers 17 residues. The germline gives CDR1 SGHRS, CDR2 YFSETQ. V trimming: 1 base; J trimming: 3 bases; junction bases outside the gene matches: 12. CDR3 residues: CASSLNLGDSIYYGYTF. Here the CDR3 DNA reads TGCGCCAGCAGCTTGAATCTAGGGGACAGTATCTACTATGGCTACACCTTC.

The genes are TRBV7-9 and TRBJ1-1; no firm D call. Germline assignment: CDR1 SEHNR and CDR2 FQNEAQ (reference sequence). The V and J ends lost 3 bases and 1 base respectively, with 3 bases between them. This CDR3 contains 12 residues. The CDR3 here is CASSFENTEAFF. For the CDR3, the DNA is TGTGCCAGCAGCTTTGAGAACACTGAAGCTTTCTTT.

V is TRBV7-9 and J is TRBJ2-3, with D possibly TRBD1 on 5 matching bases. Trimming left V 6 bases short and J 2 bases short, with 18 bases between. This CDR3 is 16 amino acids long. Germline loops: CDR1 SEHNR, CDR2 FQNEAQ (reference sequence). CDR3 DNA: TGTGCCAGCAGTCTAGGGCTAACAGGCGCCACAGATACGCAGTATTTT. Translating it yields CASSLGLTGATDTQYF. The complete variable domain, with remaining parts taken from reference TRBV7-9 and TRBJ2-3, reads DTGVSQNPRHKITKRGQNVTFRCDPISEHNRLYWYRQTLGQGPEFLTYFQNEAQLEKSRLLSDRFSAERPKGSFSTLEIQRTEQGDSAMYLCASSLGLTGATDTQYFGPGTRLTVL.

This clone was picked up one time. V gene TRBV7-8 combines with J gene TRBJ2-2, with D hard to call. V was trimmed by 5 bases and J by 1 base, leaving 8 bases between them. CDR3 length: 14 amino acids. Germline V CDR1 and CDR2: SGHVS, FQNEAQ. CDR3 protein: CASSILVNTGELFF. The CDR3, as DNA: TGTGCCAGCAGCATCCTAGTGAACACCGGGGAGCTGTTTTTT. Drawing the rest from reference TRBV7-8 and TRBJ2-2, the complete variable domain is GAGVSQSPRYKVAKRGQDVALRCDPISGHVSLFWYQQALGQGPEFLTYFQNEAQLDKSGLPSDRFFAERPEGSVSTLKIQRTQQEDSAVYLCASSILVNTGELFFGEGSRLTVL.